Each of the 2 T cell receptor beta chains below was sequenced from the same sample in a study of CD8+CD57+ T cells in acquired aplastic anemia. Template material for TCR beta VDJ and CDR3 profiling consisted of genomic DNA. TCRdb itself ran the reads through MiXCR, one entry per CDR3 protein. The sample includes 180,000 or so distinct CDR3 sequences, approximately 52% seen only once; the top ten take about 1.7%. Flow cytometry had shown expanded CD8+CD57+ cells in the patients chosen for sequencing. Sequencing input: sorted CD4+, CD8+, or CD8+CD57+ T cells (not recorded which) from PBMCs. The receptors shown here come from a human donor with aplastic anemia.

This clonotype was recorded a few times. The chain carries TRBV30 and TRBJ1-5; TRBD1 might be the D (5 bases). Per the germline V gene, CDR1 is GTSNPN and CDR2 is SVGIG (reference sequence). V gave up 0 bases and J gave up 5 bases, with 11 bases separating them. The CDR3 length is 14 residues. Written as DNA, the CDR3 is TGTGCCTGGAGTGTAACGGGGCGAGATCAGCCCCAGCATTTT. This sequence encodes CAWSVTGRDQPQHF.

This clonotype was seen only a few times. V and J are TRBV25-1 and TRBJ2-3; D unresolved. Trimming removed 4 bases at V and 2 bases at J, with 7 bases between. The length of the CDR3 is 13 residues. CDR1 MGHDK and CDR2 SYGVNS come from the germline V gene. The CDR3: CASSVGLTDTQYF. The CDR3, as DNA: TGTGCCAGCAGTGTCGGGCTCACAGATACGCAGTATTTT.